Each of the 14 T cell receptor beta chains below was sequenced from the same sample in a study of CD8 T cells in Susac syndrome. Random hexamers served to reverse transcribe roughly 0.5 to 1 ug RNA. TCRdb called the immunoSEQ multiplex PCR reads again in MiXCR, with one record for every CDR3 protein. The table lists about 200,000 distinct CDR3 sequences, more than 85% of them singletons. Sample: CD8+ T cells from PBMCs. Source of these receptors: a human donor with multiple sclerosis.

The rearrangement links TRBV10-3 to TRBJ1-1; 10 positions agree with TRBD1. The V and J ends lost 0 bases and 1 base, in that order; junction bases with no gene match: 14. Germline V gene sequence: CDR1 ENHRY, CDR2 SYGVKD. The CDR3 is 20 residues long. The CDR3: CAISESGTGAPLRENTEAFF. The CDR3 DNA sequence: TGTGCCATCAGTGAGTCGGGGACAGGGGCCCCACTGCGGGAGAACACTGAAGCTTTCTTT.

The gene calls are TRBV15 and TRBJ2-3, with 11 bases matching TRBD2. This CDR3 has 15 residues. Per the germline V gene, CDR1 is LNHNV and CDR2 is YYDKDF (reference sequence). The V gene end was trimmed by 3 bases and the J gene end by 2 bases; junction bases not matched to a gene: 1. The DNA of the CDR3 is TGTGCCACCAGCAGGACTAGCGGGGACACAGATACGCAGTATTTT. The encoded protein is CATSRTSGDTDTQYF.

The chain links TRBV2 to TRBJ2-2, with TRBD1 matching 8 bases. V dropped 6 bases and J dropped 6; count of bases not matched to a gene: 15. The CDR3 is 17 residues long. Per germline, CDR1 SNHLY and CDR2 FYNNEI. CDR3 loop: CASSPSPDRVSAGELFF. CDR3 DNA: TGTGCCAGCAGCCCCTCCCCGGACAGGGTTAGCGCCGGGGAGCTGTTTTTT. The full variable domain, completed using reference TRBV2 and TRBJ2-2, is EPEVTQTPSHQVTQMGQEVILRCVPISNHLYFYWYRQILGQKVEFLVSFYNNEISEKSEIFDDQFSVERPDGSNFTLKIRSTKLEDSAMYFCASSPSPDRVSAGELFFGEGSRLTVL.

The chain combines TRBV3-1 with TRBJ2-1, with D possibly being TRBD1 (6 bases). This CDR3 contains 15 residues. V lost 5 bases, J lost 3 bases, and 14 bases lay in between. Germline CDR1 reads LGHDT; CDR2 reads YNNKEL (reference sequence). The CDR3, as DNA: TGTGCCAGCAGCGAAGCAGGGGTGAACTACAATGAGCAGTTCTTC. Its translation is CASSEAGVNYNEQFF.

The chain has TRBV29-1 and TRBJ2-1; possible D gene TRBD2, 6 bases. CDR3 size: 14 residues. Germline values: CDR1 SQVTM, CDR2 ANQGSEA. V lost 5 bases and J lost 4, with 15 bases in between. The CDR3 loop reads CSVFPPGTYNEQFF. DNA for the CDR3: TGCAGCGTTTTCCCCCCTGGGACTTACAATGAGCAGTTCTTC.

This chain links TRBV2 with TRBJ1-5, with D uncertain. Per the germline V gene, CDR1 is SNHLY and CDR2 is FYNNEI. This CDR3 has 16 amino acids. V dropped 4 bases and J dropped 2 bases, with 15 bases sitting between them. The CDR3 here is CASSGLWVAGNQPQHF. The CDR3 nucleotides are TGTGCCAGCAGTGGGCTTTGGGTGGCCGGCAATCAGCCCCAGCATTTT.

This chain uses TRBV5-6 with TRBJ1-2; D is unclear. Germline CDR1 reads SGHDT; CDR2 reads YYEEEE. CDR3 length: 14 amino acids. V dropped 1 base and J dropped 0 bases, with 7 bases sitting between them. CDR3 region: CASSLKGSNYGYTF. CDR3 in DNA: TGTGCCAGCAGCTTGAAGGGATCTAACTATGGCTACACCTTC.

A single count supports this clonotype. J is TRBJ2-7 and V is TRBV4-2; 12 nucleotides match TRBD2. Germline V gene data show CDR1 as LGHNA and CDR2 as YNFKEQ. J gave up 2 bases and V 3 bases, and 8 bases lay outside the gene matches. This CDR3 has 17 residues. The CDR3, as DNA: TGTGCCAGCAGCCAGGCCCTAGCGGGAGGGCCTCCCTACGAGCAGTACTTC. This encodes CASSQALAGGPPYEQYF.

The V gene is TRBV14, the J gene TRBJ1-2; 10 nucleotides line up with TRBD1. CDR1 and CDR2 (germline): SGHDN, FVKESK. J lost 2 bases, V lost 0 bases, and 3 bases had no gene match. This CDR3 spans 16 amino acids. In DNA, the CDR3 is TGTGCCAGCAGCCAAGATCGGGGACAGGGGAACTATGGCTACACCTTC. This gives the protein CASSQDRGQGNYGYTF.

The chain carries TRBV11-2 and TRBJ1-1; D call uncertain. The germline CDR1 and CDR2 sequences are SGHAT and FQNNGV. There are 14 residues in the CDR3. Trimming removed 1 base at V and 1 base at J, with 7 bases between. The CDR3 loop is CASSLAAGNTEAFF. For the CDR3, the DNA is TGTGCCAGCAGCTTAGCTGCAGGGAACACTGAAGCTTTCTTT. The variable domain in full, completed from reference TRBV11-2 and TRBJ1-1, reads EAGVAQSPRYKIIEKRQSVAFWCNPISGHATLYWYQQILGQGPKLLIQFQNNGVVDDSQLPKDRFSAERLKGVDSTLKIQPAKLEDSAVYLCASSLAAGNTEAFFGQGTRLTVV.

The chain recombines TRBV15 with TRBJ1-1, with no clear D. V shed 3 bases and J shed 1 base, with 3 bases lying between them. The CDR3 sequence is 12 residues long. CDR1 and CDR2 from the germline V gene are LNHNV and YYDKDF (reference sequence). CDR3 amino acids: CATSSQNTEAFF. The CDR3 DNA is TGTGCCACCAGCAGCCAGAACACTGAAGCTTTCTTT. The full variable domain, with the rest looked up from reference TRBV15 and TRBJ1-1, is DAMVIQNPRYQVTQFGKPVTLSCSQTLNHNVMYWYQQKSSQAPKLLFHYYDKDFNNEADTPDNFQSRRPNTSFCFLDIRSPGLGDTAMYLCATSSQNTEAFFGQGTRLTVV.

The chain combines TRBV4-1 with TRBJ1-1, with 7 bases identical to TRBD1. In germline, CDR1 is MGHRA, CDR2 YSYEKL. V lost 2 bases to trimming and J lost 4 bases; unmatched junction nucleotides: 7. This CDR3 has 15 residues. The CDR3 DNA follows: TGCGCCAGCAGCCAATTCGAGACAGGGCGCACTGAAGCTTTCTTT. This codes for CASSQFETGRTEAFF.

The chain employs TRBV5-1 and TRBJ2-1; possibly TRBD1 for D (6 bases). This CDR3 region has 15 residues. V dropped 4 bases and J dropped 7 bases, with 18 bases sitting between them. The V gene's germline CDR1 is SGHRS and CDR2 YFSETQ. CDR3 in amino acids: CASSVGDLGANEQFF. The CDR3 DNA reads as TGCGCCAGCAGCGTAGGGGACCTGGGGGCTAATGAGCAGTTCTTC.

V usage is TRBV29-1 and J usage is TRBJ2-7, with D tentatively TRBD1 or TRBD2 (6 bases each). V lost 4 bases and J 3 bases, leaving 19 bases between the germline ends. Per the germline V gene, CDR1 is SQVTM and CDR2 is ANQGSEA. The CDR3 covers 15 residues. CDR3 sequence reads: CSVVPGAESYYEQYF. CDR3 sequence (DNA): TGCAGCGTTGTCCCGGGGGCAGAGAGCTACTACGAGCAGTACTTC.